The sample holds many counts of the clone carrying this T cell receptor (beta chain). TCRdb processed the 5' RACE reads anew with MiXCR; each CDR3 protein has one entry. The sample has about 54,000 distinct CDR3 sequences, over 15% seen once. The CDR3 sequence is 15 residues long. Germline CDR1 is DFQATT and CDR2 is SNEGSKA (reference sequence). J gave up 5 bases and V 1 base, and 6 bases lay outside the gene matches. The sample was naive CD4+ T cells sorted from blood. Subset in this sample: naive CD4+ T cells, CD4+CD45RA+CD25-. This TCR was sampled from a female donor with breast cancer. J is TRBJ2-3 and V is TRBV20-1; the match to TRBD2 covers 10 bases. The DNA of the CDR3 is TGCAGTGCTAGAGGAGCGGGGGGGCACGGAGATACGCAGTATTTT. It yields the protein CSARGAGGHGDTQYF.